This T cell receptor (beta chain) was found in a study of T cell changes during pregnancy in multiple sclerosis. Trimming pared 1 base from V and 4 bases from J, leaving 13 bases between. The CDR3 is 15 amino acids. CDR1 is LGHNA and CDR2 is YSLEER in the germline V gene. Libraries were prepared by immunoSEQ multiplex PCR; TCRdb keeps only in-frame clonotypes and omits some of them. The data show about 42,000 clones, 88% seen once. Sample: CD4+ T cells from peripheral blood mononuclear cells, taken in the second trimester of pregnancy. This chain uses TRBV4-3 with TRBJ1-2; maybe TRBD1 (6 bases). This sequence was found in a female donor with multiple sclerosis, enrolled in a pregnancy study. The CDR3 nucleotides are TGCGCCAGCAGCCAAGCGTGGGGGCAAGGCTATGGCTACACCTTC. Residues: CASSQAWGQGYGYTF.